This T cell receptor beta chain was observed in a study of OX40 agonist ivuxolimab in advanced cancers. In the study overall: The eligibility criteria allowed prior anti-PD-1, anti-PD-L1 or anti-CTLA-4 therapy, and around 40% had some.

Study observations and caveats: Determination of antigen specificity was not performed for the expanded peripheral T cells.

A note on this clone: The antigen is unknown.

The V gene lost 6 bases and the J gene lost 0 bases, with 13 bases spanning the gap. This CDR3 comprises 14 residues. Germline lookup yields CDR1 SGHNT and CDR2 YYREEE (reference sequence). Sequencing used immunoSEQ multiplex PCR; TCRdb keeps in-frame clones, though not all of them. Here the sample spans 45,000 to 70,000 clones, 75% to 90% being singletons. The rearrangement uses TRBV5-4 and TRBJ2-7, with D tentatively TRBD2 (6 bases). The receptor's source is an adult with an advanced solid tumor such as melanoma, head and neck, liver or kidney cancer. The sample here was CD4+ or CD8+ T cells sorted from blood, taken in a trial of the OX40 agonist ivuxolimab. In nucleotides, the CDR3 is TGTGCCAGCAACCGGGCGGGAAGCTCCTACGAGCAGTACTTC. Translating it yields CASNRAGSSYEQYF.